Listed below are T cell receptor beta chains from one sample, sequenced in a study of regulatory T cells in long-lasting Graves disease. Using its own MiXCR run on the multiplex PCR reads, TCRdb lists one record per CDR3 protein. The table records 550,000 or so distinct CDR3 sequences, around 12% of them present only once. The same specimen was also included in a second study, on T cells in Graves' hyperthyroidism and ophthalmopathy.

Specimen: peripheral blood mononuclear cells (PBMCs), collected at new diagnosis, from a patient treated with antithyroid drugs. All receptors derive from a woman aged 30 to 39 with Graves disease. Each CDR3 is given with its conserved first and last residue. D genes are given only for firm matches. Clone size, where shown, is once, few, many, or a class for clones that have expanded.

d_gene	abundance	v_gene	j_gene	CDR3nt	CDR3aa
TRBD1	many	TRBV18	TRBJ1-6	TGTGCCAGCTCACCCGACAGGGGGAATAATTCACCCCTCCACTTT	CASSPDRGNNSPLHF
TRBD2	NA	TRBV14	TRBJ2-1	TGTGCCAGCAGCCAAGATGTGAGCCCCGGGACTAGCGGGATTCGGGAGCAGTTCTTC	CASSQDVSPGTSGIREQFF
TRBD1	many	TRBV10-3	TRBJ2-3	TGTGCCATCAGTGGGGGACAGGGAGCCACAGATACGCAGTATTTT	CAISGGQGATDTQYF
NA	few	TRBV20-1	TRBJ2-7	TGCAGTGCTAGAGATTCGAGATCCTTTTACGAGCAGTACTTC	CSARDSRSFYEQYF
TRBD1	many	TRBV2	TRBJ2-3	TGTGCCAGACCGGGACAGAACACAGATACGCAGTATTTT	CARPGQNTDTQYF
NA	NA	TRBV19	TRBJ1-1	TGTGCCAGTAGTATGCTCTCGAACACTGAAGCTTTCTTT	CASSMLSNTEAFF
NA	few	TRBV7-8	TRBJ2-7	TGTGCCAGCAGCTTCCTGGGGACGGGTCCTTACGAGCAGTACTTC	CASSFLGTGPYEQYF
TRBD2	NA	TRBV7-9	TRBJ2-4	TGTGCCAGCAGCTTAGTAGCGGGAGGATCAAACATTCAGTACTTC	CASSLVAGGSNIQYF
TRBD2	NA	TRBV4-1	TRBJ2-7	TGCGCCAGCAGCCACAGAGCAGCGGGAACCTACGAGCAGTACTTC	CASSHRAAGTYEQYF
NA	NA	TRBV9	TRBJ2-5	TGTGCCAGCAGCGACTACGCGCAGGGAGGGACCCAGTACTTC	CASSDYAQGGTQYF
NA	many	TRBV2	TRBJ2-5	TGTGCCAGCAGTGACTGGGCAGAAATGCAAGAGACCCAGTACTTC	CASSDWAEMQETQYF
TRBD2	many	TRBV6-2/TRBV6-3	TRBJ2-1	TGTGCCAGCAGTAAGCCTATAGCGGGAGGTCGAAATGAGCAGTTCTTC	CASSKPIAGGRNEQFF
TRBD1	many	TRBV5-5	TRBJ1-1	TGTGCCAGCAGCACCGACAGGGGAGGTGTGACTGAAGCTTTCTTT	CASSTDRGGVTEAFF
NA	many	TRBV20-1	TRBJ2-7	TGCAGTGCTAGAGATTTAGTGGGGAGCAAGCAGTACTTC	CSARDLVGSKQYF
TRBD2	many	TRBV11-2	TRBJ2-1	TGTGCCAGCAGCGCGGAGCGGGGCTCCTACAATGAGCAGTTCTTC	CASSAERGSYNEQFF
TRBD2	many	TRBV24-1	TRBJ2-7	TGTGCCACCGACAGGGGCGCAGGGACTAGCGGGAGGGTGGGTCGGCTCGAGCAGTACTTC	CATDRGAGTSGRVGRLEQYF
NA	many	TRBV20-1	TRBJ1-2	TGCAGTGCTAGAGATCACCTCTATGGCTACACCTTC	CSARDHLYGYTF
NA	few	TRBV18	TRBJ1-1	TGTGCCAGCTCACCACCTAGGGACATCACTGAAGCTTTCTTT	CASSPPRDITEAFF
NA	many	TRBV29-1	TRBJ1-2	TGCAGCGTTAAAGGTGACATCATACAGGGTTTGGGGTATGGCTACACCTTC	CSVKGDIIQGLGYGYTF
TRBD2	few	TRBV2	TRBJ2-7	TGTGCCAGCAGCTTAGTCCCTCCCCTAGCGGGGCCCTACGAGCAGTACTTC	CASSLVPPLAGPYEQYF
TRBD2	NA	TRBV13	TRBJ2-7	TGTGCCAGCAGCTTAGGACTAGCGGGGGTTCTGACTTATAATTACGAGCAGTACTTC	CASSLGLAGVLTYNYEQYF
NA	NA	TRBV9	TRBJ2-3	TGTGCCAGCAGCCCCCGACTAGTACGCACAGATACGCAGTATTTT	CASSPRLVRTDTQYF
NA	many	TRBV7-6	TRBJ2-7	TGTGCCAGCAGCTCCCTTACGAACACCGGTCAGTACTTC	CASSSLTNTGQYF